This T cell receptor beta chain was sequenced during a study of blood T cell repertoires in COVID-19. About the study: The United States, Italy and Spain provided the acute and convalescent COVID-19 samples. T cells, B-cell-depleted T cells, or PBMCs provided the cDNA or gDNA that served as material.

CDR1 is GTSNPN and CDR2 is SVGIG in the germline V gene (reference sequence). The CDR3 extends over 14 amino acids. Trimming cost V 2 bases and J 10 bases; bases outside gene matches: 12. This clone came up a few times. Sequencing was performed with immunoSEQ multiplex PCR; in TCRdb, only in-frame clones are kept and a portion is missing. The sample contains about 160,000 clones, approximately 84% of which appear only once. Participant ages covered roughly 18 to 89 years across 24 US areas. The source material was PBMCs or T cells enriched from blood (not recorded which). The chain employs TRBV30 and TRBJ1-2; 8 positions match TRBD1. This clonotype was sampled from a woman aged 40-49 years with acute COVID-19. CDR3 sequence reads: CAWSSDRVSGVYTF. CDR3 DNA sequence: TGTGCCTGGAGTTCGGACAGGGTCTCGGGGGTCTACACCTTC.